This is a list of T cell receptor beta chains from one sample in a study of blood T cell repertoires in COVID-19. The table came from immunoSEQ multiplex PCR; TCRdb's copy has only in-frame clones and leaves some out. The sample includes about 91,000 clones, roughly 71% of them seen just once. Sequenced material: peripheral blood. These receptors were taken from a woman of 80 years or more with acute or convalescent COVID-19. Each CDR3 is given with its conserved first and last residue. Fields, in order: J gene, V gene, D gene, clone size, CDR3 protein, CDR3 DNA. A D gene is named only where the DNA matches it firmly. A clone size is listed for some rows: how often the clone was seen (once, few, many), or a class if it is expanded.

TRBJ1-1 | TRBV7-2 | - | - | CASSLVGGNEAFF | TGTGCCAGCAGCTTAGTAGGGGGAAATGAAGCTTTCTTT
TRBJ2-5 | TRBV6-5 | TRBD1 | - | CASSSTGTGRETQYF | TGTGCCAGCAGTTCCACCGGGACAGGGAGGGAGACCCAGTACTTC
TRBJ2-7 | TRBV5-1 | TRBD1 | - | CASSFRDRDHEQYF | TGCGCCAGCAGCTTCCGGGACAGGGACCACGAGCAGTACTTC
TRBJ1-5 | TRBV4-3 | TRBD1 | - | CASSRHLDRVGNQPQHF | TGCGCCAGCAGCCGACACCTGGACAGGGTAGGCAATCAGCCCCAGCATTTT
TRBJ1-5 | TRBV5-1 | - | - | CASSSDSYQPQHF | TGCGCCAGCAGCTCCGACAGTTATCAGCCCCAGCATTTT
TRBJ2-2 | TRBV9 | - | - | CASSVAGASVAGELFF | TGTGCCAGCAGCGTAGCTGGGGCTAGCGTCGCCGGGGAGCTGTTTTTT
TRBJ1-1 | TRBV7-2 | - | - | CASSPQGQPVSTEAFF | TGTGCCAGCAGCCCCCAGGGTCAGCCAGTTAGCACTGAAGCTTTCTTT
TRBJ2-7 | TRBV7-2 | - | once | CASSRLDQTYEQYF | TGTGCCAGCAGCCGTCTAGACCAGACCTACGAGCAGTACTTC
TRBJ1-4 | TRBV30 | - | - | CAWGHSGEKLFF | TGTGCCTGGGGCCATAGCGGGGAAAAACTGTTTTTT
TRBJ1-4 | TRBV29-1 | - | few | CSIRGVNEKLFF | TGCAGCATCCGGGGAGTTAATGAAAAACTGTTTTTT
TRBJ2-5 | TRBV5-1 | TRBD1 | - | CASSSGQGSETQYF | TGCGCCAGCAGCTCTGGACAGGGTTCGGAGACCCAGTACTTC
TRBJ1-1 | TRBV5-4 | - | - | CASSNFPQNTEAFF | TGTGCCAGCAGCAACTTTCCCCAGAACACTGAAGCTTTCTTT
TRBJ2-7 | TRBV11-2 | TRBD2 | - | CASTRAGGPTYEQYF | TGTGCCAGCACCCGAGCGGGAGGGCCGACCTACGAGCAGTACTTC
TRBJ1-6 | TRBV7-2 | TRBD1 | - | CASSVADRVLNSPLHF | TGTGCCAGCAGCGTCGCGGACAGGGTACTAAATTCACCCCTCCACTTT
TRBJ2-3 | TRBV27 | TRBD2 | - | CASSRQGLAGSDTQYF | TGTGCCAGCAGTCGACAGGGACTAGCGGGATCAGATACGCAGTATTTT
TRBJ1-1 | TRBV19 | - | - | CASSIVWSGRGTEAFF | TGTGCCAGTAGTATAGTGTGGTCGGGCAGAGGGACTGAAGCTTTCTTT
TRBJ2-7 | TRBV5-6 | TRBD1 | - | CASSLVGQGREQYF | TGTGCCAGCAGCTTGGTGGGACAGGGAAGAGAGCAGTACTTC
TRBJ1-1 | TRBV19 | - | - | CASSRGVNTEAFF | TGTGCCAGTAGTCGGGGGGTAAACACTGAAGCTTTCTTT
TRBJ2-5 | TRBV5-1 | TRBD1 | - | CASSVGQGVSETQYF | TGCGCCAGCAGCGTGGGACAGGGGGTGTCAGAGACCCAGTACTTC
TRBJ2-1 | TRBV7-2 | TRBD2 | - | CASSLVSGLAGGEQFF | TGTGCCAGCAGCTTAGTATCGGGGCTAGCGGGGGGTGAGCAGTTCTTC
TRBJ2-1 | TRBV11-2 | - | - | CASSLASVGFNEQFF | TGTGCCAGCAGCTTAGCTAGCGTCGGCTTCAATGAGCAGTTCTTC
TRBJ2-7 | TRBV7-9 | - | few | CASSSSGHKDEQYF | TGTGCCAGCAGCTCCTCCGGACACAAGGACGAGCAGTACTTC
TRBJ2-1 | TRBV6-5 | - | - | CASSPTRNSYNEQFF | TGTGCCAGCAGCCCCACAAGAAACTCCTACAATGAGCAGTTCTTC
TRBJ2-3 | TRBV19 | TRBD1 | - | CASTTPGQGTDTQYF | TGTGCCAGTACCACACCGGGACAGGGCACAGATACGCAGTATTTT
TRBJ1-1 | TRBV6-4 | - | - | CANRDLAFF | TGTGCCAACCGGGATTTGGCTTTCTTT
TRBJ2-7 | TRBV30 | TRBD2 | - | CAWSRHSGTSYEQYF | TGTGCCTGGAGTAGACATAGCGGGACCTCCTACGAGCAGTACTTC
TRBJ2-7 | TRBV6-5 | - | - | CASRGTVSSYEQYF | TGTGCCAGCCGCGGGACAGTGAGCTCCTACGAGCAGTACTTC
TRBJ1-5 | TRBV19 | TRBD1 | - | CASGQDKQPQHF | TGTGCCAGTGGACAGGATAAACAGCCCCAGCATTTT
TRBJ1-4 | TRBV5-1 | - | - | CASSLEELPGEKLFF | TGCGCCAGCAGCTTGGAAGAACTGCCGGGGGAAAAACTGTTTTTT
TRBJ1-1 | TRBV7-2 | TRBD1 | few | CASSLVRTGGTEAFF | TGTGCCAGCAGCTTAGTACGGACAGGGGGCACTGAAGCTTTCTTT
TRBJ2-7 | TRBV5-8 | TRBD1 | - | CASSYRGRYEQYF | TGTGCCAGCAGCTACAGGGGGAGGTACGAGCAGTACTTC
TRBJ2-5 | TRBV7-2 | TRBD2 | - | CASSIPYSLAGYQETQYF | TGTGCCAGCAGCATACCCTACTCCCTAGCGGGGTACCAAGAGACCCAGTACTTC
TRBJ2-5 | TRBV6-6 | - | - | CASNLPGRGETQYF | TGTGCCAGCAATCTTCCGGGGAGGGGGGAGACCCAGTACTTC
TRBJ2-6 | TRBV28 | TRBD1 | - | CASGTGASSGANVLTF | TGTGCCAGCGGGACAGGCGCTAGCTCTGGGGCCAACGTCCTGACTTTC
TRBJ1-3 | TRBV6-5 | - | - | CASSYRQISGNTIYF | TGTGCCAGCAGTTACCGACAAATTTCTGGAAACACCATATATTTT
TRBJ1-5 | TRBV4-1 | TRBD1 | - | CASSQEENRGTGQPQHF | TGCGCCAGCAGCCAAGAGGAAAACAGGGGAACGGGTCAGCCCCAGCATTTT
TRBJ2-2 | TRBV10-3 | - | few | CAIRGGRPNTGELFF | TGTGCCATCAGAGGTGGCAGGCCGAACACCGGGGAGCTGTTTTTT
TRBJ2-7 | TRBV24-1 | TRBD1 | - | CATSDWGTGRSYEQYF | TGTGCCACCAGTGATTGGGGGACAGGCCGCTCCTACGAGCAGTACTTC
TRBJ1-6 | TRBV18 | TRBD1 | - | CASSPETGVVSPLHF | TGTGCCAGCTCACCGGAGACAGGGGTAGTTTCACCCCTCCACTTT
TRBJ2-5 | TRBV7-2 | TRBD2 | once | CASSQGLAEGQETQYF | TGTGCCAGCAGCCAGGGACTAGCGGAGGGCCAAGAGACCCAGTACTTC
TRBJ2-7 | TRBV9 | - | - | CASSVAGISVGSSEQYF | TGTGCCAGCAGCGTAGCGGGGATTTCTGTGGGGAGCTCCGAGCAGTACTTC
TRBJ2-5 | TRBV30 | TRBD1 | - | CACKLTGGLETQYF | TGTGCCTGCAAGCTTACAGGGGGCTTGGAGACCCAGTACTTC
TRBJ2-3 | TRBV3-1/TRBV3-2 | - | - | CASSQNVPTSTDTQYF | TGTGCCAGCAGCCAGAATGTCCCGACTAGCACAGATACGCAGTATTTT
TRBJ2-1 | TRBV12-3/TRBV12-4 | - | - | CASCGYNEQFF | TGTGCCAGCTGCGGATACAATGAGCAGTTCTTC
TRBJ1-4 | TRBV18 | - | - | CASSPGHIEKLFF | TGTGCCAGCTCACCGGGACACATTGAAAAACTGTTTTTT
TRBJ1-3 | TRBV7-2 | TRBD1 | - | CASSPDRVGNTIYF | TGTGCCAGCAGCCCCGACAGGGTAGGAAACACCATATATTTT
TRBJ1-4 | TRBV4-1 | TRBD1 | - | CASSTQGQGVKLFF | TGCGCCAGCAGCACACAAGGACAGGGGGTAAAACTGTTTTTT
TRBJ2-7 | TRBV6-5 | - | - | CASSYTYTGLYEQYF | TGTGCCAGCAGTTACACCTATACGGGACTCTACGAGCAGTACTTC
TRBJ1-3 | TRBV9 | TRBD1 | - | CASSVAPGTVAGNTIYF | TGTGCCAGCAGCGTTGCTCCCGGGACAGTTGCTGGAAACACCATATATTTT
TRBJ1-5 | TRBV7-9 | TRBD1 | once | CASSLGQGEGQPQHF | TGTGCCAGCAGCTTAGGACAGGGGGAGGGGCAGCCCCAGCATTTT